The rows below give T cell receptor beta chains drawn from one sample of a study of control samples from healthy donors and cancer patients. Only in-frame clones appear in the TCRdb table, and some are missing; sequencing was by immunoSEQ multiplex PCR. Here the sample spans 120,000 or so clones, roughly 87% being singletons. The sequenced material came from blood. These receptors all come from a man aged 18 to 30 in good health. Both conserved end residues are part of each CDR3.

V gene,CDR3 protein
TRBV19,CASSMSPMAGVRETQYF
TRBV5-1,CASSLGTGANNEKLFF
TRBV14,CASSQRGAKSYEQYF
TRBV5-1,CASRDQPLVTDTQYF
TRBV11-3,CASSLRGNTEAFF
TRBV5-4,CASSSGQGQHYEQYF
TRBV13,CASSLAAANQPQHF
TRBV5-6,CASSFYTNSNQPQHF
TRBV20-1,CSASRRGTYNEQFF
TRBV3-1/TRBV3-2,CASSPTLQGVFGYTF
TRBV7-3,CASSFRGTSTDTQYF
TRBV27,CASSATGGTIYF
TRBV5-1,CASSLRGRKTEAFF
TRBV9,CASSLDGRTYNEQFF
TRBV27,CASIDRLAGNTIYF
TRBV7-3,CASSLGGSGGYTF
TRBV19,CASSPRDRAIIDTIYF
TRBV5-1,CASRQGGLNTEAFF
TRBV6-5,CASSPPPDRAYEQYF
TRBV5-4,CASSRGLLATNEKLFF
TRBV27,CASHSGFKLFF
TRBV4-1,CASSQNQGPYEQYF
TRBV12-5,CASGLVNGGEQFF
TRBV6-2/TRBV6-3,CASSFRTRDNEQFF
TRBV4-1,CASSQGHNRATYEQYF
TRBV28,CASIRGRGYYGYTF
TRBV6-5,CASSYSGQGHEAFF
TRBV19,CASSIGTSGTEAFF
TRBV1,CTSSHENVDSREETQYF
TRBV19,CASRTRLFGGNTIYF
TRBV27,CASNREGSNQPQHF
TRBV10-3,CAIRRLAGDTDTQYF
TRBV6-5,CASRTLAFSTDTQYF
TRBV9,CASSVPGGPTDTQYF
TRBV20-1,CSASEGYSYEQYF
TRBV19,CASSGQGAGVFYGYTF
TRBV5-1,CASSLSLGASNTEAFF
TRBV24-1,CATSGLPGQGKVYNSPLHF
TRBV19,CASSITGQAYTEAFF
TRBV27,CASRPGTVSNQPQHF
TRBV30,CAWSGVWQPQHF